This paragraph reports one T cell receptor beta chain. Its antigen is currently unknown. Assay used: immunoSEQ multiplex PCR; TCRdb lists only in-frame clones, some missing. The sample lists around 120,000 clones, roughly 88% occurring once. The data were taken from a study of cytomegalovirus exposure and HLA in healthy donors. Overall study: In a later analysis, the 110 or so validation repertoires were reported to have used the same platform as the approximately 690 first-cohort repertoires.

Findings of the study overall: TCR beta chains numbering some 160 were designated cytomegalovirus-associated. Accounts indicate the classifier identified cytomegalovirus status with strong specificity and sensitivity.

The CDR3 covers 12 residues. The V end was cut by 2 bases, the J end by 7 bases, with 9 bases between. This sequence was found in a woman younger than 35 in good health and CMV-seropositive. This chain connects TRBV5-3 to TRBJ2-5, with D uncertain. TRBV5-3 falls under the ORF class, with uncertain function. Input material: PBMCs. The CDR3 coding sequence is TGTGCCAGAAGCTTTATCAGGCCGACCCAGTACTTC. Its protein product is CARSFIRPTQYF.